This T cell receptor beta chain was profiled in a study of blood T cells in healthy people across ages. In the study overall: Template switching picked up about one barcoded beta molecule for each two T cells.

This CDR3 is built from 13 residues. The germline V gene encodes CDR1 MDHEN and CDR2 SYDVKM. Concerning this clonotype itself: No antigen is known for it. One base away lies a much larger clone, so this may be a sequencing read error.

For the second PCR, which ran for about 7 to 12 cycles, a sample-barcoded 5' primer and a J-beta primer mix were used. Each CDR3 protein is one row after TCRdb ran MiXCR on the 5' RACE reads. The repertoire includes around 940,000 distinct CDR3 sequences, roughly 51% of them detected once, and 20% to 25% sits in the top ten. Study-level results: Whereas aged donors had fewer naive CD4+ cells, long-lived donors had more of them and higher diversity. Samples with more naive T cells showed higher observed beta diversity.

Peripheral blood samples of about 10 milliliters were drawn from each donor. This TCR came from a woman aged 55 to 70 in good health. The sample taken for sequencing was blood. The genes are TRBV28 and TRBJ2-7; D unclear. The CDR3 nucleotides read TGTGCGACGGTGGGCTCACTCACCTACGAGCAGTACTTC. This codes for CATVGSLTYEQYF.